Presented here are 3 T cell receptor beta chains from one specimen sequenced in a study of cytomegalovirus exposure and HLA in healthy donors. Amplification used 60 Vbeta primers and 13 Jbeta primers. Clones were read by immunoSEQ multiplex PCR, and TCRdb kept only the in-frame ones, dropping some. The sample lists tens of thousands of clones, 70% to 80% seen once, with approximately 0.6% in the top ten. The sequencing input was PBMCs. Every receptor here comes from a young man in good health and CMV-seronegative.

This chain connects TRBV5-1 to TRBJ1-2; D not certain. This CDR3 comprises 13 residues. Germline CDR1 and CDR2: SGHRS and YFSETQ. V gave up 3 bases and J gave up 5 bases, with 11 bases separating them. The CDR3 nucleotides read TGCGCCAGCAGCTCTTCTGGGGAGTATGGCTACACCTTC. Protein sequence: CASSSSGEYGYTF. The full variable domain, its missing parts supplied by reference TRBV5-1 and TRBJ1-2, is KAGVTQTPRYLIKTRGQQVTLSCSPISGHRSVSWYQQTPGQGLQFLFEYFSETQRNKGNFPGRFSGRQFSNSRSEMNVSTLELGDSALYLCASSSSGEYGYTFGSGTRLTVV.

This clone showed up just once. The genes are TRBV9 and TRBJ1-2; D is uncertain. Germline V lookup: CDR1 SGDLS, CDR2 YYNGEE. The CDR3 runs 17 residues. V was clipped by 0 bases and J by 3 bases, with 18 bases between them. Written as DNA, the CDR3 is TGTGCCAGCAGCGTAGGTATCGGGGTTTTAAAGGACTATGGCTACACCTTC. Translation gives CASSVGIGVLKDYGYTF.

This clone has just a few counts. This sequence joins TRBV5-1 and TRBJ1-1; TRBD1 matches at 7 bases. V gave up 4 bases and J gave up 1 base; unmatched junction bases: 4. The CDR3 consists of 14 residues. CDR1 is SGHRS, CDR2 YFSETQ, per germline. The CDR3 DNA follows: TGCGCCAGCAGCCCCGGGACAGAGAACACTGAAGCTTTCTTT. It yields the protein CASSPGTENTEAFF.